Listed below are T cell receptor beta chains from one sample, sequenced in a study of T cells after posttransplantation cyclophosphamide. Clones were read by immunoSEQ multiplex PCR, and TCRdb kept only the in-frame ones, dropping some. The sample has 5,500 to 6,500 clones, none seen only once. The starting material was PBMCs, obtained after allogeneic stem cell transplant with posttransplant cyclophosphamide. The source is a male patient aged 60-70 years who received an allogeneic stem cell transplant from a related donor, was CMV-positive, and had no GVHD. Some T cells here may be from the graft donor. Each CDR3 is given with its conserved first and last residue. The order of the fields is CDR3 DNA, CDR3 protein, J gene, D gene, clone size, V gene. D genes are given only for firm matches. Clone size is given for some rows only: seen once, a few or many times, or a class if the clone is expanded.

cdr3_nt: TGTGCCAGTAGTATTGGACAGTATAACACCGGGGAGCTGTTTTTT
cdr3_aa: CASSIGQYNTGELFF
j_call: TRBJ2-2
d_call: -
clone_size: -
v_call: TRBV19

cdr3_nt: TGTGCCAGCAGCGCACAGGGAGGGGCTGAAGCCTTCTTT
cdr3_aa: CASSAQGGAEAFF
j_call: TRBJ1-1
d_call: -
clone_size: few
v_call: TRBV7-2

cdr3_nt: TGCGCCAGCAGCCTTTTAGGGGGGGCCACTGAAGCTTTCTTT
cdr3_aa: CASSLLGGATEAFF
j_call: TRBJ1-1
d_call: -
clone_size: many
v_call: TRBV4-1

cdr3_nt: TGTGCCAGCAGTGCAAATACAGTATCCACTGAAGCTTTCTTT
cdr3_aa: CASSANTVSTEAFF
j_call: TRBJ1-1
d_call: -
clone_size: many
v_call: TRBV6-1

cdr3_nt: TGCGCCAGCAGCCAAACTTCTAGCACAGATACGCAGTATTTT
cdr3_aa: CASSQTSSTDTQYF
j_call: TRBJ2-3
d_call: -
clone_size: -
v_call: TRBV2

cdr3_nt: TGTGCCAGCAGTTTATCCCTAGCGGGGTTCACCGGGGAGCTGTTTTTT
cdr3_aa: CASSLSLAGFTGELFF
j_call: TRBJ2-2
d_call: TRBD2
clone_size: few
v_call: TRBV28

cdr3_nt: TGCGCCAGCAGCTTGGGCGCCCTAGGGGCCCTCGATGACACCGGGGAGCTGTTTTTT
cdr3_aa: CASSLGALGALDDTGELFF
j_call: TRBJ2-2
d_call: -
clone_size: many
v_call: TRBV5-1

cdr3_nt: TGTGCCAGCAGCCATAGGGAGCGTGGCACCGGGGAGCTGTTTTTT
cdr3_aa: CASSHRERGTGELFF
j_call: TRBJ2-2
d_call: -
clone_size: -
v_call: TRBV7-8

cdr3_nt: TGCGCCAGCAGCCGACAGGGGGGCACTGAAGCTTTCTTT
cdr3_aa: CASSRQGGTEAFF
j_call: TRBJ1-1
d_call: TRBD1
clone_size: many
v_call: TRBV5-1

cdr3_nt: TGTGCCAGCAGCCTACAGGACAGGGCCTCTGGAAACACCATATATTTT
cdr3_aa: CASSLQDRASGNTIYF
j_call: TRBJ1-3
d_call: TRBD1
clone_size: many
v_call: TRBV5-5

cdr3_nt: TGTGCCAGCAGCCGTCCGCACAACACCTACGAGCAGTACTTC
cdr3_aa: CASSRPHNTYEQYF
j_call: TRBJ2-7
d_call: -
clone_size: -
v_call: TRBV21-1

cdr3_nt: TGTGCCTGGAGTGGGACAGGGGTACGTCGGAATCAGCCCCAGCATTTT
cdr3_aa: CAWSGTGVRRNQPQHF
j_call: TRBJ1-5
d_call: TRBD1
clone_size: many
v_call: TRBV30

cdr3_nt: TGTGCCACCAGCACCAAAGGCCTAGCGGGGAGCATCTACAATGAGCAGTTCTTC
cdr3_aa: CATSTKGLAGSIYNEQFF
j_call: TRBJ2-1
d_call: TRBD2
clone_size: many
v_call: TRBV15

cdr3_nt: TGTGCCAGCAGTAGTGGCAGGGCCGGGACTAGCGCCTTGACCTACGAGCAGTACTTC
cdr3_aa: CASSSGRAGTSALTYEQYF
j_call: TRBJ2-7
d_call: TRBD2
clone_size: many
v_call: TRBV2

cdr3_nt: TGTGCCAGCTCATTAAGCGGGGCAGCAAACTATGGCTACACCTTC
cdr3_aa: CASSLSGAANYGYTF
j_call: TRBJ1-2
d_call: -
clone_size: many
v_call: TRBV18

cdr3_nt: TGTGCCAGCAGTACCCCTAGCGGGGGGGCCTACGAGCAGTACTTC
cdr3_aa: CASSTPSGGAYEQYF
j_call: TRBJ2-7
d_call: TRBD2
clone_size: -
v_call: TRBV28

cdr3_nt: TGTGCCAGCACCAACAGGGGTACGGACACTGAAGCTTTCTTT
cdr3_aa: CASTNRGTDTEAFF
j_call: TRBJ1-1
d_call: TRBD1
clone_size: many
v_call: TRBV6-1

cdr3_nt: TGTGCCAGCAACCTCGGGACAGGGGGAATTAGTGATACGCAGTATTTT
cdr3_aa: CASNLGTGGISDTQYF
j_call: TRBJ2-3
d_call: TRBD1
clone_size: few
v_call: TRBV9

cdr3_nt: TGCGCCAGCAGCGTACAGGGAAGGGACACCGGGGAGCTGTTTTTT
cdr3_aa: CASSVQGRDTGELFF
j_call: TRBJ2-2
d_call: -
clone_size: many
v_call: TRBV5-1

cdr3_nt: TGTGCCAGCAGGGTCCGGGGATTCCGTACCACTGAAGCTTTCTTT
cdr3_aa: CASRVRGFRTTEAFF
j_call: TRBJ1-1
d_call: -
clone_size: few
v_call: TRBV28

cdr3_nt: TGTGCCAGCAAGCTAAGACAGGGTGGGGGGCGTAAGACTGAAGCTTTCTTT
cdr3_aa: CASKLRQGGGRKTEAFF
j_call: TRBJ1-1
d_call: TRBD1
clone_size: many
v_call: TRBV7-2

cdr3_nt: TGTGCCAGCAGCTTTCTGGGGACAGGGAAATACAATGAGCAGTTCTTC
cdr3_aa: CASSFLGTGKYNEQFF
j_call: TRBJ2-1
d_call: TRBD1
clone_size: many
v_call: TRBV7-2

cdr3_nt: TGTGCCAGTAGTTTTTACTACGAGCAGTACTTC
cdr3_aa: CASSFYYEQYF
j_call: TRBJ2-7
d_call: -
clone_size: many
v_call: TRBV7-2

cdr3_nt: TGTGCCAGCCTACAGGGGTCGTATAATTCACCCCTCCACTTT
cdr3_aa: CASLQGSYNSPLHF
j_call: TRBJ1-6
d_call: TRBD1
clone_size: -
v_call: TRBV2

cdr3_nt: TGTGCCAGCTCCCAGGGGCCTCAGCCAGAGTTCTTC
cdr3_aa: CASSQGPQPEFF
j_call: TRBJ2-1
d_call: -
clone_size: -
v_call: TRBV2

cdr3_nt: TGTGCCAGTATTTCGAGACAGGCTGAAGCTTTCTTT
cdr3_aa: CASISRQAEAFF
j_call: TRBJ1-1
d_call: -
clone_size: medium-sized
v_call: TRBV19

cdr3_nt: TGTGCCAGCAGCCGACACCCGGGGGGCGGCTACGAGCAGTACTTC
cdr3_aa: CASSRHPGGGYEQYF
j_call: TRBJ2-7
d_call: -
clone_size: few
v_call: TRBV7-2

cdr3_nt: TGTGCCACCGTTAGGGGGCTGAACACTGAAGCTTTCTTT
cdr3_aa: CATVRGLNTEAFF
j_call: TRBJ1-1
d_call: TRBD1
clone_size: many
v_call: TRBV28

cdr3_nt: TGTGCCAGCAGCTTGGCGACAGGGGCGCGTTCTATTGAGCCCCAGCATTTT
cdr3_aa: CASSLATGARSIEPQHF
j_call: TRBJ1-5
d_call: TRBD1
clone_size: medium-sized
v_call: TRBV5-5

cdr3_nt: TGTGCCAGCAGCAGAAACTTGGACAGGGGGCTTCAAAATACTGAAGCTTTCTTT
cdr3_aa: CASSRNLDRGLQNTEAFF
j_call: TRBJ1-1
d_call: -
clone_size: many
v_call: TRBV21-1

cdr3_nt: TGTGCCATCAGCCTACCGGGACAATCCTATGGCTACACCTTC
cdr3_aa: CAISLPGQSYGYTF
j_call: TRBJ1-2
d_call: -
clone_size: many
v_call: TRBV10-3

cdr3_nt: TGTGCCAGCCAAAGTGCCCTCGGGAGTACCTACGAGCAGTACTTC
cdr3_aa: CASQSALGSTYEQYF
j_call: TRBJ2-7
d_call: -
clone_size: -
v_call: TRBV19

cdr3_nt: TGTGCCAGCAGTTACACGACAGGGGCTAATGAAAAACTGTTTTTT
cdr3_aa: CASSYTTGANEKLFF
j_call: TRBJ1-4
d_call: TRBD1
clone_size: many
v_call: TRBV6-5

cdr3_nt: TGTGCCAGCAGTGTTTTGGCAGGGAACACTGAAGCTTTCTTT
cdr3_aa: CASSVLAGNTEAFF
j_call: TRBJ1-1
d_call: -
clone_size: many
v_call: TRBV2

cdr3_nt: TGTGCCAGCAGCCTCAAGGGACAGGGGGACTATGGCTACACCTTC
cdr3_aa: CASSLKGQGDYGYTF
j_call: TRBJ1-2
d_call: TRBD1
clone_size: many
v_call: TRBV9

cdr3_nt: TGTGCCAGCTCACCACCGTTCCCGGACCAAGAGACCCAGTACTTC
cdr3_aa: CASSPPFPDQETQYF
j_call: TRBJ2-5
d_call: -
clone_size: -
v_call: TRBV18

cdr3_nt: -
cdr3_aa: CTSSQVGRGNSEAFF
j_call: TRBJ1-1
d_call: -
clone_size: medium-sized
v_call: TRBV1

cdr3_nt: TGTGCCAGCAGCTTATCTAGCGTGACAGATACGCAGTATTTT
cdr3_aa: CASSLSSVTDTQYF
j_call: TRBJ2-3
d_call: -
clone_size: many
v_call: TRBV7-3

cdr3_nt: TGTGCCAGCAGCTTAGGAGGAGACACCGGGGAGCTGTTTTTT
cdr3_aa: CASSLGGDTGELFF
j_call: TRBJ2-2
d_call: -
clone_size: -
v_call: TRBV13

cdr3_nt: TGTGCCAGCAGTCTGAACACCGGGGAGCTGTTTTTT
cdr3_aa: CASSLNTGELFF
j_call: TRBJ2-2
d_call: -
clone_size: many
v_call: TRBV27

cdr3_nt: TGTGCCAGCAGCCCAGGACTAGCGGCGACAGCAGATACGCAGTATTTT
cdr3_aa: CASSPGLAATADTQYF
j_call: TRBJ2-3
d_call: TRBD2
clone_size: few
v_call: TRBV7-7

cdr3_nt: TGTGCCAGCAGCTTTGGGGCAGCGGGGGCCCGCACAGATACGCAGTATTTT
cdr3_aa: CASSFGAAGARTDTQYF
j_call: TRBJ2-3
d_call: TRBD2
clone_size: many
v_call: TRBV7-9

cdr3_nt: TGTGCCAGCGCTCTTTTGGGGGGGGCACGTGAGCAGTTCTTC
cdr3_aa: CASALLGGAREQFF
j_call: TRBJ2-1
d_call: -
clone_size: -
v_call: TRBV9

cdr3_nt: TGCGCCAGCAGACCGAGCGCGGGACAGGGGGGAGCTAACTATGGCTACACCTTC
cdr3_aa: CASRPSAGQGGANYGYTF
j_call: TRBJ1-2
d_call: TRBD1
clone_size: many
v_call: TRBV10-2

cdr3_nt: TGTGCCAGTAGCCTGATTCTCCGGACAGGGGGCGTCACTGAAGCTTTCTTT
cdr3_aa: CASSLILRTGGVTEAFF
j_call: TRBJ1-1
d_call: TRBD1
clone_size: medium-sized
v_call: TRBV19

cdr3_nt: TGTGCCAGCAGCTTCGGGGGGCATGCAGATACGCAGTATTTT
cdr3_aa: CASSFGGHADTQYF
j_call: TRBJ2-3
d_call: -
clone_size: many
v_call: TRBV7-3

cdr3_nt: TGTGCCAGCTCCCCCTCGGGGGGCACAAATTCACCCCTCCACTTT
cdr3_aa: CASSPSGGTNSPLHF
j_call: TRBJ1-6
d_call: -
clone_size: medium-sized
v_call: TRBV18

cdr3_nt: TGTGCCAGTACAAGACAGGGGGGCCCTCAGCCCCAGCATTTT
cdr3_aa: CASTRQGGPQPQHF
j_call: TRBJ1-5
d_call: TRBD1
clone_size: many
v_call: TRBV2

cdr3_nt: TGCGCCAGCAGCCCCCTCGACAGGGCGGCTGAAGCTTTCTTT
cdr3_aa: CASSPLDRAAEAFF
j_call: TRBJ1-1
d_call: TRBD1
clone_size: -
v_call: TRBV4-3